What follows describes a single T cell receptor beta chain. The record originates from a study of T cells expressing NK-cell markers. The CDR3 length is 14 residues. TCRdb re-called the 5' RACE reads; every CDR3 protein appears as one record, without DNA. This table lists about 460,000 distinct CDR3 sequences. The source of this sequence is a woman between 45 and 60 years old in good health. The sequenced sample consisted of blood T cells: a sorted CD56 or NKG2C T cell subset, CD4+ or CD8+ T cells, or bulk PBMC T cells (not recorded which). The chain carries TRBV12-3 or TRBV12-4 and TRBJ2-7. CDR3 protein: CASSSVLGSYEQYF.